This T cell receptor (beta chain) is from a study of T-cell memory formation after mild COVID-19. For the study at large: There were largely donor-specific TCR clusters. Study-level results: Clones that shrank (day 15 to 85) were balanced CD4/CD8, whereas later expanders leaned CD4+. CD4+ clones that contracted lay mainly in CM and EM; CD8+ ones lay in EMRA.

With regard to this clonotype: Its cognate antigen is unknown.

5'RACE primed from the constant segment yielded TCR alpha and TCR beta cDNA libraries bearing sample barcodes and UMIs. TCRdb re-analysed the 5' RACE reads in MiXCR, keeping a single row per CDR3 protein. Counted here are 550,000 to 650,000 distinct CDR3 sequences, roughly 17% occurring once; the ten biggest clones make up roughly 8%. V was pared by 0 bases and J by 4 bases, with 6 bases between. This CDR3 region has 13 residues. CDR1 WSHSY and CDR2 SAAADI come from the germline V gene. Material: PBMCs or a T cell subset sorted from them (not recorded which). The source is an adult woman who had mild COVID-19 (a few samples of this study predate the infection). Cell type and time point are not known. This chain uses TRBV10-2 with TRBJ1-2; D remains unclear. The chain's CDR3 is CASSESPPYGYTF. The CDR3 nucleotides are TGCGCCAGCAGTGAGTCGCCCCCCTATGGCTACACCTTC.